The rows below give T cell receptor beta chains drawn from one sample of a study of blood T cell repertoires in COVID-19. Sequencing used immunoSEQ multiplex PCR; TCRdb keeps in-frame clones, though not all of them. The sample consists of more than 150,000 clones, approximately 84% of them appearing once. Sequenced: PBMCs or T cells enriched from blood (not recorded which). The receptors stem from a woman aged 45-59 years who had recovered from COVID-19. CDR3s include the opening cysteine and the closing phenylalanine or tryptophan. Fields, in order: clone size, V gene, D gene, J gene, CDR3 protein, CDR3 DNA. D genes are given only for firm matches. The size field is filled for only some rows; it gives once, few, many or a size class.

NA	TRBV27	TRBD1	TRBJ1-5	CASSLTQGVHQPQHF	TGTGCCAGCAGTTTAACACAGGGGGTCCATCAGCCCCAGCATTTT
NA	TRBV19	TRBD1	TRBJ1-2	CASSMGTGYGYTF	TGTGCCAGTAGTATGGGGACAGGGTATGGCTACACCTTC
few	TRBV5-4	TRBD1	TRBJ1-2	CASSSRTGAYYGYTF	TGTGCCAGCAGCTCCCGGACAGGGGCCTACTATGGCTACACCTTC
NA	TRBV7-3	TRBD1	TRBJ1-1	CASSLGPGGSRVTEAFF	TGTGCCAGCAGCTTAGGCCCAGGGGGCTCCAGGGTCACTGAAGCTTTCTTT
NA	TRBV6-5	TRBD1	TRBJ1-3	CASSPDRAGNTIYF	TGTGCCAGCTCCCCGGACAGGGCTGGAAACACCATATATTTT
NA	TRBV2	NA	TRBJ2-3	CASSEAADTDTQYF	TGTGCCAGCAGTGAGGCGGCAGACACAGATACGCAGTATTTT
NA	TRBV7-9	TRBD1	TRBJ1-2	CASSPALDRVYGYTF	TGTGCCAGCAGCCCAGCCCTAGACAGGGTTTATGGCTACACCTTC
NA	TRBV28	NA	TRBJ2-5	CASSGLMETQYF	TGTGCCAGCAGCGGACTAATGGAGACCCAGTACTTC
NA	TRBV7-3	TRBD2	TRBJ2-5	CASSLKAGVETQYF	TGTGCCAGCAGCTTAAAAGCGGGAGTTGAGACCCAGTACTTC
NA	TRBV7-2	NA	TRBJ2-5	CASSRQGKGETQYF	TGTGCCAGCAGCCGTCAGGGAAAGGGGGAGACCCAGTACTTC
NA	TRBV28	NA	TRBJ1-5	CASSPLTGSNQPQHF	TGTGCCAGCAGTCCCCTGACAGGAAGCAATCAGCCCCAGCATTTT
NA	TRBV10-1	NA	TRBJ2-2	CASSLGQGGNTGELFF	TGCGCCAGCAGTCTGGGGCAGGGAGGGAACACCGGGGAGCTGTTTTTT
NA	TRBV30	TRBD2	TRBJ2-1	CAWSGSGRSYNEQFF	TGTGCCTGGAGTGGTAGCGGGAGGTCCTACAATGAGCAGTTCTTC